The 21 T cell receptor beta chains below all came from one sample that was sequenced in a study of cytotoxic CD8 clonotypes in ibrutinib-treated CLL. Profiling relied on immunoSEQ multiplex PCR, and the TCRdb table lists in-frame clones only, not all of them. Among a few hundred thousand clones, just under 80% were seen once, and the ten largest hold 5% to 7%. Sequences were derived from PBMCs, sampled before ibrutinib treatment. The source of these receptors is a human donor with chronic lymphocytic leukemia.

The genes are TRBV28 and TRBJ2-5; D is undetermined. V lost 3 bases and J 2 bases, leaving 7 bases between the germline ends. Germline CDR1 and CDR2: MDHEN and SYDVKM. This CDR3 has 13 residues. CDR3 coding DNA: TGTGCCAGCAGTTTGGCCCATCAAGAGACCCAGTACTTC. Translated: CASSLAHQETQYF.

This clone was recorded only once. The V gene is TRBV19, the J gene TRBJ2-1, with 8 bases fitting TRBD2. Per germline, CDR1 LNHDA and CDR2 SQIVND (reference sequence). The CDR3 loop spans 16 amino acids. With V trimmed by 0 bases and J by 3 bases, 4 bases remained unmatched. Here the CDR3 DNA reads TGTGCCAGTAGTATAGAAGGGACTAGTTTCTACAATGAGCAGTTCTTC. It translates to CASSIEGTSFYNEQFF.

The chain is built from TRBV7-9 and TRBJ1-1; 8 nucleotides line up with TRBD1. Trimming cost V 6 bases and J 8 bases; bases outside gene matches: 2. The CDR3 is made up of 11 amino acids. Germline V CDR1 and CDR2: SEHNR, FQNEAQ (reference sequence). CDR3: CASRDRGEAFF. CDR3 nucleotide sequence: TGTGCCAGCAGAGACAGGGGCGAAGCTTTCTTT.

This clone was seen a few times. The CDR3 DNA reads as TGTGCCAGCAGCTTAGGTCACAGGGGCTACGAGCAGTACTTC. Its protein is CASSLGHRGYEQYF. The chain recombines TRBV11-2 with TRBJ2-7, with 7 bases lining up with TRBD1. The CDR3 contains 14 residues. V lost 1 base, J lost 3 bases, and 3 bases stayed unmatched. From germline, CDR1 is SGHAT and CDR2 FQNNGV.

This chain joins TRBV7-6 and TRBJ1-4, with D hard to call. Germline-derived CDR1 and CDR2 are SGHVS and FNYEAQ. V dropped 2 bases and J dropped 1 base, with 5 bases sitting between them. This CDR3 contains 14 residues. In DNA, the CDR3 is TGTGCCAGCAGCTTACTAGGAACTAATGAAAAACTGTTTTTT. Protein product: CASSLLGTNEKLFF.

The chain couples TRBV28 to TRBJ2-1, with 7 bases that match TRBD2. With 5 bases clipped from V and 0 bases from J, the junction kept 10 bases outside the gene matches. The V gene's germline CDR1 is MDHEN and CDR2 SYDVKM. The CDR3 spans 17 residues. The CDR3, as DNA: TGTGCCAGCAGTCTTCCGATGGGCGGGAGCTCCTACAATGAGCAGTTCTTC. It is translated as CASSLPMGGSSYNEQFF.

The V call is TRBV2, the J call TRBJ2-1; 8 nucleotides align to TRBD2. V trimming: 6 bases; J trimming: 3 bases; junction bases outside the gene matches: 10. The CDR3 has 16 amino acids. CDR1 is SNHLY and CDR2 is FYNNEI in the germline V gene. The CDR3 bases are TGTGCCAGCAGCCGCAACAGCGGGAGTAACTACAATGAGCAGTTCTTC. It codes for CASSRNSGSNYNEQFF.

The chain combines TRBV27 with TRBJ2-5, with 8 nucleotides matching TRBD1. CDR1 and CDR2 (germline): MNHEY, SMNVEV (reference sequence). V dropped 6 bases and J dropped 5; count of bases not matched to a gene: 8. There are 14 residues in the CDR3. CDR3 sequence: CASSPTSGGETQYF. DNA of the CDR3: TGTGCCAGCAGCCCGACGTCAGGGGGCGAGACCCAGTACTTC.

This sequence joins TRBV4-3 and TRBJ2-5; 7 bases fit TRBD1. J was trimmed by 5 bases and V by 0 bases; bases with no gene match: 9. The CDR3 spans 16 residues. The germline V gene encodes CDR1 LGHNA and CDR2 YSLEER. CDR3 DNA: TGCGCCAGCAGCCAAGATCGGACAGGACGTGGGGAGACCCAGTACTTC. As protein: CASSQDRTGRGETQYF.

This clone has ten or more counts. V usage is TRBV2 and J usage is TRBJ2-7, with no clear D. The CDR3 extends over 14 amino acids. CDR1 SNHLY and CDR2 FYNNEI come from the germline V gene. Deletions cut 3 bases from V and 2 bases from J, with 11 bases between. CDR3 DNA: TGTGCCAGCAGTGACCCCCACCGAACCTACGAGCAGTACTTC. As protein: CASSDPHRTYEQYF.

This clone has a handful of counts. This sample also contains other DNA sequences that code for the same CDR3. The V gene is TRBV9, the J gene TRBJ2-7; TRBD2 aligns across 7 bases. Germline V CDR1 and CDR2: SGDLS, YYNGEE. The length of the CDR3 is 15 residues. Unmatched junction bases numbered 3, after V lost 0 bases and J lost 0 bases. CDR3 DNA: TGTGCCAGCAGCGTAGGCGCTAGCGGCTCCTACGAGCAGTACTTC. The encoded protein is CASSVGASGSYEQYF.

This sequence joins TRBV4-1 and TRBJ1-2, with 7 positions matching TRBD1. From germline, CDR1 is MGHRA and CDR2 YSYEKL. V was clipped by 0 bases and J by 10 bases; unmatched bases: 2. The CDR3 sequence is 12 residues long. The CDR3 coding sequence is TGCGCCAGCAGCCAAGAAGACAGGGTCTACACCTTC. The encoded protein is CASSQEDRVYTF.

V gene TRBV28 combines with J gene TRBJ1-4; 8 positions agree with TRBD1. The V segment lost 6 bases and the J segment 8 bases; nucleotides outside the gene matches: 11. CDR1 and CDR2 (germline): MDHEN, SYDVKM. This CDR3 has 15 residues. The DNA for the CDR3 is TGTGCCAGCAGCCGGATCGGACAGGGCGGAGAAAAACTGTTTTTT. It translates to CASSRIGQGGEKLFF.

V gene TRBV7-2 combines with J gene TRBJ1-4; no clear D gene. With 5 bases removed from V and 0 bases from J, the gap between germline ends came to 10 bases. The germline gives CDR1 SGHTA, CDR2 FQGNSA. There are 15 residues in the CDR3. The CDR3 nucleotides are TGTGCCAGCAGCAAGGAGGGTTCAACTAATGAAAAACTGTTTTTT. Residues: CASSKEGSTNEKLFF.

Details on this clone: The same CDR3 also results from other DNA sequences found in this sample. The V and J genes are TRBV5-1 and TRBJ2-3; 10 bases line up with TRBD1. The CDR3 runs to 14 residues. Trimming removed 4 bases from V and 4 bases from J; junction bases left unmatched: 3. Germline V gives CDR1 SGHRS, CDR2 YFSETQ. CDR3 protein: CASSLGQGADTQYF. CDR3 nucleotide sequence: TGCGCCAGCAGCCTAGGACAGGGGGCAGATACGCAGTATTTT.

The rearrangement joins TRBV5-1 to TRBJ2-7; the match to TRBD1 covers 7 bases. V dropped 4 bases and J dropped 4; count of bases not matched to a gene: 11. The CDR3 covers 15 residues. Per the germline V gene, CDR1 is SGHRS and CDR2 is YFSETQ. CDR3 residues: CASSPRQGALYEQYF. The CDR3 region has the DNA TGCGCCAGCAGCCCCAGACAGGGCGCCCTGTACGAGCAGTACTTC.

The V gene is TRBV7-6, the J gene TRBJ2-7; TRBD2 agrees at 10 bases. The ends lost 4 bases at V and 6 bases at J; junction bases unmatched: 6. The germline V gene encodes CDR1 SGHVS and CDR2 FNYEAQ. This CDR3 spans 14 amino acids. Written as DNA, the CDR3 is TGTGCCAGCAGCTACGGGACTAGCGTCGGCGAGCAGTACTTC. It specifies CASSYGTSVGEQYF.

The J gene is TRBJ2-7, the V gene TRBV5-1; possibly TRBD1 or TRBD2 for D (5 bases each). Germline values: CDR1 SGHRS, CDR2 YFSETQ. The CDR3 length is 16 residues. Trimming pared 2 bases from V and 0 bases from J, leaving 15 bases between. This CDR3 reads CASSLGSPGSSYEQYF. In DNA, the CDR3 is TGCGCCAGCAGCTTAGGTAGTCCAGGGAGCTCCTACGAGCAGTACTTC.

The J gene is TRBJ1-1, the V gene TRBV19, with no clear D. V gave up 3 bases and J gave up 5 bases, with 10 bases separating them. Germline CDR1 LNHDA, CDR2 SQIVND (reference sequence). CDR3 length: 13 residues. The CDR3 DNA reads as TGTGCCAGTAGTATTGTAGGGAGGACTGAAGCTTTCTTT. This codes for CASSIVGRTEAFF.

This sequence joins TRBV28 and TRBJ2-7; D gene uncertain. Germline values: CDR1 MDHEN, CDR2 SYDVKM. Trimming left V 5 bases short and J 2 bases short, with 7 bases between. The CDR3 runs to 12 residues. CDR3 nucleotides: TGTGCCAGCAGTCTCCAGGCCTACGAGCAGTACTTC. It specifies CASSLQAYEQYF.

The rearrangement joins TRBV18 to TRBJ2-1; a possible D gene is TRBD1 (5 bases). CDR1 and CDR2 (germline): KGHSH, LQKENI. Trimming pared 3 bases from V and 2 bases from J, leaving 8 bases between. The CDR3 has 14 amino acids. CDR3 amino acids: CASSPQGPYNEQFF. CDR3 sequence (DNA): TGTGCCAGCTCACCCCAGGGCCCCTACAATGAGCAGTTCTTC.